This TCR beta chain was identified in a study of pediatric ulcerative colitis (dated by TCRdb to the late 2010s). At the level of the whole study: Six or seven ulcerative colitis patients had pancolitis and two had left-sided colitis, with histology consistent with ulcerative colitis in all. By Pediatric Ulcerative Colitis Activity Index, two patients had mild disease, several had moderate disease and three had acute severe colitis. From 9 or 10 newly diagnosed, treatment-naive pediatric ulcerative colitis patients and four non-IBD control children, paired blood and rectal samples were collected. Overall study results and their limits: Features of the rectal repertoire distinguished controls, mild-moderate colitis patients and acute severe colitis patients, and in acute severe colitis rectal diversity was lower because of clonal expansions. Rectal pinch biopsies may have included blood-derived T cells, especially in patients with overt colitis. For technical reasons, the blood samples of a couple of patients yielded substantially fewer templates, so those samples were excluded from the blood-rectal overlap analysis. Because the repertoires came from total lymphocyte DNA, rare subsets such as regulatory T cells may have patterns that are not reflected. Autologous blood-rectal clonal overlap was significantly higher in ulcerative colitis patients than in controls, suggesting increased T cell trafficking to inflamed tissue. Only four individuals were included in the healthy control group, which was small. A couple of rectal CDR3 clonotypes were found in every ulcerative colitis patient but in no control.

One to two pinch biopsies were taken from the rectum for research during colonoscopy. Before the diagnostic colonoscopy, none of the ulcerative colitis patients had been given immunosuppressive medication. Rectal biopsies were digested with proteinase K before DNA isolation. The Wizard kit (Promega) was used to extract genomic DNA from both blood and intestinal samples. Rearranged CDR3 beta regions were amplified from genomic DNA with multiplex V and J primers using the immunoSEQ TRB Survey service. To keep sequencing depth the same across samples, survey-level depth of up to 500,000 reads per sample was applied. Libraries were purified, pooled and sequenced on Illumina technology. The study's own analysis went as follows. immunoSEQ online tools were used for productive clonality, sample overlap, pairwise scatters, CDR3 beta length, V/D/J gene usage and productiveness. Calculated diversity was defined as the number of unique rearrangements divided by total templates, multiplied by 100, and Shannon and Simpson indices were computed as well. Principal component analysis used the R prcomp function and ggbiplot package on Z-score normalized data. Morisita's index was used to measure clonal overlap between blood and rectum within each subject. This is the immuneACCESS table as TCRdb keeps it, with only in-frame sequences that have V and J called. A part of the clones is gone; compared with another copy, unresolved V genes explain less than half, and the rest is unexplained. V, J and clone size were drawn from that table, and D and trimming were deduced from the DNA. This sample has about 24,000 clones in its table, and 70% to 75% of those were observed once. The ten largest clones take up under 10% of the sample.

The germline V gene (reference sequence) sets CDR1 to LNHDA and CDR2 to SQIVND. From cysteine to phenylalanine, the CDR3 is 12 amino acids long. The entry retains the CDR3 DNA only, 36 bases that are in frame from base 1. V is clipped by 5 bases and J by 4 bases, and the sequence between their germline boundaries is 9 bases long. On this clone itself: Its antigen is currently not known. No per-base quality is available; no much larger clone lies one base away.

The sequence was collected from a boy younger than 18 with severe ulcerative colitis. The chain is encoded by TRBV19 joined to TRBJ2-7, with TRBD1 as a weak D call on 6 bases. Sequencing was done on a sample of gut tissue. This receptor has the CDR3 CASSYQGYEQYF. The DNA sequence reads TGTGCCAGTAGTTACCAGGGGTACGAGCAGTACTTC.